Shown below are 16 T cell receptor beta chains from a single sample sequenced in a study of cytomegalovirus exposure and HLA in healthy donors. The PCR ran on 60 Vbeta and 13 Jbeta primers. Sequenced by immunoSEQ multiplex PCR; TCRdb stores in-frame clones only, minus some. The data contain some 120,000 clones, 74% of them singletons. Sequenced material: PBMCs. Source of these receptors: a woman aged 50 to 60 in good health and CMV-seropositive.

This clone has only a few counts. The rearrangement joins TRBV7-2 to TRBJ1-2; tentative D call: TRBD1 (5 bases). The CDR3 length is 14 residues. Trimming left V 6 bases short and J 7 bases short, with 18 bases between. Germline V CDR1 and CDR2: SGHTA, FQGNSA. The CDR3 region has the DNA TGTGCCAGCAGGTCCGACAGTACCGCTTCTGGCTACACCTTC. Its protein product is CASRSDSTASGYTF.

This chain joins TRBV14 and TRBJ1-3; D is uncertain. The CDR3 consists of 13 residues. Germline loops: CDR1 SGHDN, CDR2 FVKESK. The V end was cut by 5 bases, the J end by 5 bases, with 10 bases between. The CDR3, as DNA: TGTGCCAGCAGCTCTCAGATTCGAAACACCATATATTTT. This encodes CASSSQIRNTIYF.

The CDR3 sequence: CASSLAGGGYTGELFF. DNA for the CDR3: TGTGCCAGCAGCTTGGCCGGCGGGGGTTACACCGGGGAGCTGTTTTTT. The rearrangement joins TRBV7-6 to TRBJ2-2; TRBD2 matches at 7 bases. J gave up 3 bases and V 3 bases, and 7 bases lay outside the gene matches. The CDR3 loop spans 16 amino acids. Looked up from germline, CDR1 is SGHVS and CDR2 is FNYEAQ.

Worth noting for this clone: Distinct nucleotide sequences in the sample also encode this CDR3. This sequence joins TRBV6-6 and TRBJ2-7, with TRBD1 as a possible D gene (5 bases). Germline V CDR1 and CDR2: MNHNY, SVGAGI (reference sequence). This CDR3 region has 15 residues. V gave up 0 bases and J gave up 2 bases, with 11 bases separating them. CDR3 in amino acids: CASSYSTVLAYEQYF. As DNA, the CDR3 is TGTGCCAGCAGTTACTCGACAGTTTTAGCCTACGAGCAGTACTTC.

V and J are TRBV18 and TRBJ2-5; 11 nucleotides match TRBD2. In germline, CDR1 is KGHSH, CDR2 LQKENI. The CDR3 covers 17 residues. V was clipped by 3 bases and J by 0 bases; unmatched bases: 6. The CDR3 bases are TGTGCCAGCTCACCCGTCCTAGCGGGAGGCCACCAAGAGACCCAGTACTTC. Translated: CASSPVLAGGHQETQYF.

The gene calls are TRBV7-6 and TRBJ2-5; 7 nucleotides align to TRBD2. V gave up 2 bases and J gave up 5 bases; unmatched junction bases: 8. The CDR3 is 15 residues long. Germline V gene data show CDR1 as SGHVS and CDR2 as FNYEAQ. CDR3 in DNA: TGTGCCAGCAGCTTACTAGCGGCGGGGACGGAGACCCAGTACTTC. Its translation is CASSLLAAGTETQYF.

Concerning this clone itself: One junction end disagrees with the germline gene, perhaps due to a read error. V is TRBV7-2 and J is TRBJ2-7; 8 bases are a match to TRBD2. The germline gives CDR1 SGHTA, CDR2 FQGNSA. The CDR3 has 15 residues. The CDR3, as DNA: TGTGCCAGCAGCTTCACTAGCGGTCGATCCTCCGAGCAGTACTTC. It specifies CASSFTSGRSSEQYF. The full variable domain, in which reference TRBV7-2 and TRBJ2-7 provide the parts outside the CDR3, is GAGVSQSPSNKVTEKGKDVELRCDPISGHTALYWYRQSLGQGLEFLIYFQGNSAPDKSGLPSDRFSAERTGGSVSTLTIQRTQQEDSAVYLCASSFTSGRSSEQYFGPGTRLTVT.

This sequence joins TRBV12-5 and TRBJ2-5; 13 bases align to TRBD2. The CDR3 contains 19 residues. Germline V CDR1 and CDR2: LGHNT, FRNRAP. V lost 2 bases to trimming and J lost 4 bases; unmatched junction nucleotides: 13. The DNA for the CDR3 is TGTGCTAGTGGTTTGCGGATCGGGGGACTAGCGGGGACAACAGAGACCCAGTACTTC. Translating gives CASGLRIGGLAGTTETQYF.

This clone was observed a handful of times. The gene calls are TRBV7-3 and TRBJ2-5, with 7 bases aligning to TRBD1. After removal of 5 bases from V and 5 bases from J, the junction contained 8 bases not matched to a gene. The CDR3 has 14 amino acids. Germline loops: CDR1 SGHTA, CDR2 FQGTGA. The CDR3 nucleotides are TGTGCCAGCAGCACAGGACAGGCCCCGGAGACCCAGTACTTC. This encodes CASSTGQAPETQYF.

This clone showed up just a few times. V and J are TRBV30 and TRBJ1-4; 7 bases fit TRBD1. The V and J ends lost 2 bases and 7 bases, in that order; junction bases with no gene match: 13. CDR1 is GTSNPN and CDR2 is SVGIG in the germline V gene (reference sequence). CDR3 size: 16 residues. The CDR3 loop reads CAWSRDRAVRGEKLFF. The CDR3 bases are TGTGCCTGGAGTCGCGACAGGGCGGTTCGTGGTGAAAAACTGTTTTTT.

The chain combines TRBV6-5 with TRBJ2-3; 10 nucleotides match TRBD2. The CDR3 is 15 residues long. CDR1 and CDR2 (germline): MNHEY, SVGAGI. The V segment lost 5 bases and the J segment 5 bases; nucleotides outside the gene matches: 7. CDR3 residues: CASSPGTSVGDTQYF. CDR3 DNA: TGTGCCAGCAGTCCCGGGACTAGCGTGGGAGATACGCAGTATTTT.

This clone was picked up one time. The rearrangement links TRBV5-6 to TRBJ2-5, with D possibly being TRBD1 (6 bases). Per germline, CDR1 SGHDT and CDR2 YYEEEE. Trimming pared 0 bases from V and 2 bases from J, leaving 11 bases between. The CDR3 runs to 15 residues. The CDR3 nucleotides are TGTGCCAGCAGCTTGGTGGACAGAAGGCAAGAGACCCAGTACTTC. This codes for CASSLVDRRQETQYF.

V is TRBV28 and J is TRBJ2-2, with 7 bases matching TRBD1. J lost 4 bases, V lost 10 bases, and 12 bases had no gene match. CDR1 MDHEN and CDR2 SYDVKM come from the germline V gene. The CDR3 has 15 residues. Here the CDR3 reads CATHPGGRGTGELFF. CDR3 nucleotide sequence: TGTGCCACCCACCCAGGGGGTCGTGGCACCGGGGAGCTGTTTTTT.

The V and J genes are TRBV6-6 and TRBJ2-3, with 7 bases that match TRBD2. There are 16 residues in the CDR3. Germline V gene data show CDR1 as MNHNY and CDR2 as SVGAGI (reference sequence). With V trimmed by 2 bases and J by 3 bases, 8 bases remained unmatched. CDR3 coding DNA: TGTGCCAGCAGTTACGCGAGCGGGGTAGGGACAGATACGCAGTATTTT. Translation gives CASSYASGVGTDTQYF.

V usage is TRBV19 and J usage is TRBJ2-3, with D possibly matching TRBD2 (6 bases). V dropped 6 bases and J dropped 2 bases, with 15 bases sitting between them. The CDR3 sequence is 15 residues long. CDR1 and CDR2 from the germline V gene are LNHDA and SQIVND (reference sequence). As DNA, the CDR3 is TGTGCCAGTAGGGCTGGACGGGGGACCACAGATACGCAGTATTTT. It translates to CASRAGRGTTDTQYF.

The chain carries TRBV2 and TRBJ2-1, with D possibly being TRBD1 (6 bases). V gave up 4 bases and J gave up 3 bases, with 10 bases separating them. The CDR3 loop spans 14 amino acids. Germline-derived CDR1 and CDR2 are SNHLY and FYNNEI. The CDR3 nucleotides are TGTGCCAGCAGTGTACTGGACAGCTACAATGAGCAGTTCTTC. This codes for CASSVLDSYNEQFF.